The clone carrying this TCR beta chain was counted between two and nine times. From germline, CDR1 is SQVTM and CDR2 ANQGSEA. The CDR3 runs to 15 residues. V lost 6 bases, J lost 1 base, and 18 bases lay in between. Each CDR3 protein gets one entry after TCRdb re-called the RT-PCR reads with MiXCR. The sample contains 150,000 to 200,000 distinct CDR3 sequences, about 29% of which appear only once. This sample was taken from a study of patients and donors after allogeneic stem cell transplantation. The chain combines TRBV29-1 with TRBJ1-1, with D possibly being TRBD1 (6 bases). Material: blood, either unsorted or a sorted T cell fraction (not recorded which). The TCR sequence derives from a human donor who was either an allogeneic HSCT recipient or a stem cell or donor lymphocyte infusion donor (not recorded which). It is not recorded whose cells these are; they may come from a transplant donor. Here the CDR3 DNA reads TGCAGCGTCCAAGCCCGGACAGCTGCGAACACTGAAGCTTTCTTT. It yields the protein CSVQARTAANTEAFF.